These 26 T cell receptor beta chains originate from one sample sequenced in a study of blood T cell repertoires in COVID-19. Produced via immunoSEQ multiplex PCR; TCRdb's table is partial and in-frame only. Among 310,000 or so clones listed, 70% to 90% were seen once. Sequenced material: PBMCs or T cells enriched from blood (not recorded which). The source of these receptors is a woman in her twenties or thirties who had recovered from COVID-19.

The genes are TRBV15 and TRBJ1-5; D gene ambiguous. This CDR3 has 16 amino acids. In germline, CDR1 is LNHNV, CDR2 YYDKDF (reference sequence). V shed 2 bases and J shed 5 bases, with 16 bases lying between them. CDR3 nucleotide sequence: TGTGCCACCAGCAGAAACCATTTGCGTCCCGATCAGCCCCAGCATTTT. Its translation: CATSRNHLRPDQPQHF.

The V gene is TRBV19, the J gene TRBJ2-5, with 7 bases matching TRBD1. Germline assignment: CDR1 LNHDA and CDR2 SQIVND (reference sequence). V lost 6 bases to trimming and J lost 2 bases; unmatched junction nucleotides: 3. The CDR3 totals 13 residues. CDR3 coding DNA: TGTGCCAGTAGATTACAGGGGCAAGAGACCCAGTACTTC. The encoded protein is CASRLQGQETQYF. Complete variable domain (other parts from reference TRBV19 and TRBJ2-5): DGGITQSPKYLFRKEGQNVTLSCEQNLNHDAMYWYRQDPGQGLRLIYYSQIVNDFQKGDIAEGYSVSREKKESFPLTVTSAQKNPTAFYLCASRLQGQETQYFGPGTRLLVL.

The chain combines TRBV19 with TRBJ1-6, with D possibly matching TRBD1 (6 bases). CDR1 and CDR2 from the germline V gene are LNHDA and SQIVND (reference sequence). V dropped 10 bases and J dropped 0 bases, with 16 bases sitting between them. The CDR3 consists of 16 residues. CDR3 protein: CATKARGLSYNSPLHF. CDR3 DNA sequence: TGTGCCACAAAAGCCAGGGGCCTCTCCTATAATTCACCCCTCCACTTT. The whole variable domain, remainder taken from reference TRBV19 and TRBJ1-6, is DGGITQSPKYLFRKEGQNVTLSCEQNLNHDAMYWYRQDPGQGLRLIYYSQIVNDFQKGDIAEGYSVSREKKESFPLTVTSAQKNPTAFYLCATKARGLSYNSPLHFGNGTRLTVT.

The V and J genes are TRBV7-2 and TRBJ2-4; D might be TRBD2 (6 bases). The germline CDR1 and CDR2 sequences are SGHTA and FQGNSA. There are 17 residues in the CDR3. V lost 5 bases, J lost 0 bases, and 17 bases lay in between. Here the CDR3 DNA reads TGTGCCAGCAGCCTTAGATTGGGGGGTCTAGCCAAAAACATTCAGTACTTC. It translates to CASSLRLGGLAKNIQYF. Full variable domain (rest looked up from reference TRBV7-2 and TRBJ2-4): GAGVSQSPSNKVTEKGKDVELRCDPISGHTALYWYRQSLGQGLEFLIYFQGNSAPDKSGLPSDRFSAERTGGSVSTLTIQRTQQEDSAVYLCASSLRLGGLAKNIQYFGAGTRLSVL.

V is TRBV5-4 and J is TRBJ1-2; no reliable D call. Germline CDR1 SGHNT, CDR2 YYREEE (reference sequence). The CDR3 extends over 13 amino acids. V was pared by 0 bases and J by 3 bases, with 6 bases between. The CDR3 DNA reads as TGTGCCAGCAGCTTGGTTCTAGACTATGGCTACACCTTC. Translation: CASSLVLDYGYTF.

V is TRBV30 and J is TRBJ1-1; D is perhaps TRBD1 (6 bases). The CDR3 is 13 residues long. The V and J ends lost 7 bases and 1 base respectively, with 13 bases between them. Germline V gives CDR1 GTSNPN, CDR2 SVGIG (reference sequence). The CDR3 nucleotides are TGTGCCTTCCAACGGGGACAGAACACTGAAGCTTTCTTT. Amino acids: CAFQRGQNTEAFF.

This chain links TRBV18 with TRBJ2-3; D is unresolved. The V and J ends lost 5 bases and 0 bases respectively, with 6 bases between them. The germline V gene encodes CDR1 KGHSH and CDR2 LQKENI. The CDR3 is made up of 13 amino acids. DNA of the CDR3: TGTGCCAGCTCATCCCAAAGCACAGATACGCAGTATTTT. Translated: CASSSQSTDTQYF.

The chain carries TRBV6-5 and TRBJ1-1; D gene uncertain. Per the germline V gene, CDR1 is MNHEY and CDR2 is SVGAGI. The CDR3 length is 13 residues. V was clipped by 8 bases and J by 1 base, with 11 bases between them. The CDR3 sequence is CASRVRSNTEAFF. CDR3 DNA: TGTGCCAGCCGGGTACGGTCGAACACTGAAGCTTTCTTT.

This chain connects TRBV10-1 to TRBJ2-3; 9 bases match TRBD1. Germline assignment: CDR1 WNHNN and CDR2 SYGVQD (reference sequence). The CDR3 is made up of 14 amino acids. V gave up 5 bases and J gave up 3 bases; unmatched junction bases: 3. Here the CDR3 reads CASSRDRETDTQYF. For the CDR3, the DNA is TGCGCCAGCAGTCGGGACAGGGAAACAGATACGCAGTATTTT.

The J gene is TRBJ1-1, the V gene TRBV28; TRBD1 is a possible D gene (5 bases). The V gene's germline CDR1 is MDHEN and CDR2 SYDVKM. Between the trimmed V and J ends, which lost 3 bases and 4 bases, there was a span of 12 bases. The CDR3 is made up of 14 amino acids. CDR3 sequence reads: CASSLQGKFTEAFF. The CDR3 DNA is TGTGCCAGCAGTTTGCAGGGCAAGTTCACTGAAGCTTTCTTT.

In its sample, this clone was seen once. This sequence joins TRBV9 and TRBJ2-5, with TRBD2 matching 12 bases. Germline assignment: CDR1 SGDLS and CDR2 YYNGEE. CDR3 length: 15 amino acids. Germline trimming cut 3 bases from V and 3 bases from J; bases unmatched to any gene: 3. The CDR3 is CASSATSGGKETQYF. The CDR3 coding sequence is TGTGCCAGCAGCGCTACTAGCGGGGGGAAAGAGACCCAGTACTTC.

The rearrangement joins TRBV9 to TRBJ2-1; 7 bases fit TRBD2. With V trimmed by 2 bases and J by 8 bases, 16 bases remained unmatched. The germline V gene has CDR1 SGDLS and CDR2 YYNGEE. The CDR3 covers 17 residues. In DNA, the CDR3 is TGTGCCAGCAGCGTGGACCCGGGACTACAACTGCTGGATGAGCAGTTCTTC. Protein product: CASSVDPGLQLLDEQFF.

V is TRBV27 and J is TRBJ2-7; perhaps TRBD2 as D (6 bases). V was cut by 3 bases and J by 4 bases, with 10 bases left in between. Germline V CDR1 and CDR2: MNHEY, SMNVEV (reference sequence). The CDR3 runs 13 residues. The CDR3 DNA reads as TGTGCCAGCAGTTTGGCGGCGGGGTACGAGCAGTACTTC. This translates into CASSLAAGYEQYF.

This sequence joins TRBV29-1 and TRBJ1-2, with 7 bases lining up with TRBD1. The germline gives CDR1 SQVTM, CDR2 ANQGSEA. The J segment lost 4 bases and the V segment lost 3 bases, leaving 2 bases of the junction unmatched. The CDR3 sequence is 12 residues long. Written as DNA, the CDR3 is TGCAGCGTTGAGGGGACAGCCTATGGCTACACCTTC. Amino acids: CSVEGTAYGYTF.

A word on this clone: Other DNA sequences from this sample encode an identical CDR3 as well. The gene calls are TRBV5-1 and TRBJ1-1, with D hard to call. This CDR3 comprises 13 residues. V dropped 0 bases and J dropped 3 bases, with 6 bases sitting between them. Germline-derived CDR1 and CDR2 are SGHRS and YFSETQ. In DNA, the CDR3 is TGCGCCAGCAGCTTGGCCGGTTACACTGAAGCTTTCTTT. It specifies CASSLAGYTEAFF.

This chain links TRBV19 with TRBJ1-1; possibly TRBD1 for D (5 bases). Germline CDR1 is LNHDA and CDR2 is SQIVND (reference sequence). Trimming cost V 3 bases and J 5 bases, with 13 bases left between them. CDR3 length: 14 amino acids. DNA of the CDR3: TGTGCCAGTAGTATCGGGGCAGGGAGGACTGAAGCTTTCTTT. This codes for CASSIGAGRTEAFF.

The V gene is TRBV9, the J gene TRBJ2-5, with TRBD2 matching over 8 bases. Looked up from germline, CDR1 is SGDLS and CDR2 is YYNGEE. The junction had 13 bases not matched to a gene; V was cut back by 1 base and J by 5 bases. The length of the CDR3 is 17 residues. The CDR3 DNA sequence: TGTGCCAGCAGCGTACACGGAGCGGGGGCCTCCCGGGAGACCCAGTACTTC. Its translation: CASSVHGAGASRETQYF.

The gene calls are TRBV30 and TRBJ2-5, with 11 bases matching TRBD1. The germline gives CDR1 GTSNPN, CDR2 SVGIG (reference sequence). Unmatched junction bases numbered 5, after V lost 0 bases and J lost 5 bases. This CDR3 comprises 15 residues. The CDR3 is CAWSVRTGGSETQYF. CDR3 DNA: TGTGCCTGGAGTGTACGGACAGGGGGCTCGGAGACCCAGTACTTC.

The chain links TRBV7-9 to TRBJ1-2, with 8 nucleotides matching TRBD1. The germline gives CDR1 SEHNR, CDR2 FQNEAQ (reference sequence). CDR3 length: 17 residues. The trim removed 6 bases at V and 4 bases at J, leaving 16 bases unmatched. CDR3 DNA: TGTGCCAGCAGTCATCGGACAGGGTGGGTTTCCGGCTATGGCTACACCTTC. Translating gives CASSHRTGWVSGYGYTF. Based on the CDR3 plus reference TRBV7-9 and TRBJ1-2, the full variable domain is DTGVSQNPRHKITKRGQNVTFRCDPISEHNRLYWYRQTLGQGPEFLTYFQNEAQLEKSRLLSDRFSAERPKGSFSTLEIQRTEQGDSAMYLCASSHRTGWVSGYGYTFGSGTRLTVV.

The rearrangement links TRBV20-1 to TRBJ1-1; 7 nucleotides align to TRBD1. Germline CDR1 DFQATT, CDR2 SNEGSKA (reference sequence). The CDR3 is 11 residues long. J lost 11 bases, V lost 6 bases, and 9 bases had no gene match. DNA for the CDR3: TGCAGTGCCCCGAGGGGGCTTTCGGCTTTCTTT. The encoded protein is CSAPRGLSAFF.

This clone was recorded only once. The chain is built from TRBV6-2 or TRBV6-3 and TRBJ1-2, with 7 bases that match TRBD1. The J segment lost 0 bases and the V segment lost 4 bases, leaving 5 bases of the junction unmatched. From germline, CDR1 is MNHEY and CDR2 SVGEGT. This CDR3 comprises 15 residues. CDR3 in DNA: TGTGCCAGCAGTTCTGGACAGGATCCTAACTATGGCTACACCTTC. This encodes CASSSGQDPNYGYTF.

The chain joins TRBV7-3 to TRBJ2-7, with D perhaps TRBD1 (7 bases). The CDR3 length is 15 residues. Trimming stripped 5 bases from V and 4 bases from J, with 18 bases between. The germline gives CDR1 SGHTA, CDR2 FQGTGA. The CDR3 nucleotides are TGTGCCAGCAGCATAAGCGGCAGGGGGGTGTACGAGCAGTACTTC. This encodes CASSISGRGVYEQYF.

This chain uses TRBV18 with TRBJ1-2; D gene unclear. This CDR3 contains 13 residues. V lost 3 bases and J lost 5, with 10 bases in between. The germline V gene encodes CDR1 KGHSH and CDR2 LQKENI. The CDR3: CASSPETSYGYTF. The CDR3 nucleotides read TGTGCCAGCTCACCCGAGACAAGTTATGGCTACACCTTC.

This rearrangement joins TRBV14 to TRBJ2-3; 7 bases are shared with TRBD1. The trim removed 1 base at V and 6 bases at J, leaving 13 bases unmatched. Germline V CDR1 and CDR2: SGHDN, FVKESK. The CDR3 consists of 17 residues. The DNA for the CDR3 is TGTGCCAGCAGCCAAGCCACAGGGGTTCTATTCTCGGATACGCAGTATTTT. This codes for CASSQATGVLFSDTQYF.

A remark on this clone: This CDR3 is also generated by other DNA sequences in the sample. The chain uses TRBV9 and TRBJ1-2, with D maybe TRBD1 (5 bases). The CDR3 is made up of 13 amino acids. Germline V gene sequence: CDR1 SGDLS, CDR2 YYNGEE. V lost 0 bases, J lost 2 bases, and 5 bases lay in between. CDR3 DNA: TGTGCCAGCAGCGTAGACAGGAACTATGGCTACACCTTC. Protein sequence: CASSVDRNYGYTF.

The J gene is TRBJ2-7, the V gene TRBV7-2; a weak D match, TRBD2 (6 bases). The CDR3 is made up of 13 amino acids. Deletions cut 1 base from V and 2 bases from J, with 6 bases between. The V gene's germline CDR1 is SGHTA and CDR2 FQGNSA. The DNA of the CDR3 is TGTGCCAGCAGCTTAGGGACTACCTACGAGCAGTACTTC. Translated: CASSLGTTYEQYF.